The 18 T cell receptor beta chains reported below all come from one sample, sequenced in a study of follicular helper T cells after annual influenza vaccination. Generated by immunoSEQ multiplex PCR, the TCRdb table keeps only in-frame clones and is missing some. The sample contains about 6,800 clones, about 88% of which appear only once. Noted time point: 2015-2016 season, 7 days after influenza vaccination. The material sequenced was CXCR5+ CD38- circulating T follicular helper cells from blood, taken 7 days after influenza vaccination. Subset defined: circulating Tfh, non-naive CD4+CXCR5+PD-1+ (ICOS+CD38+ or ICOS-CD38-). Receptors were obtained from an adult who received the influenza vaccine.

This sequence joins TRBV2 and TRBJ2-1, with 11 bases that match TRBD2. V lost 7 bases, J lost 6 bases, and 5 bases stayed unmatched. This CDR3 comprises 14 residues. CDR1 is SNHLY, CDR2 FYNNEI, per germline. CDR3 coding DNA: TGTGCCAGCACCCTAGCGGGAGGCTTCAATGAGCAGTTCTTC. It encodes CASTLAGGFNEQFF.

This sequence joins TRBV5-1 and TRBJ2-5; D is perhaps TRBD2 (5 bases). The V gene's germline CDR1 is SGHRS and CDR2 YFSETQ. The CDR3 is 15 residues long. V was clipped by 0 bases and J by 1 base, with 10 bases between them. In DNA, the CDR3 is TGCGCCAGCAGCTTGGATGGGAGAGGCCAAGAGACCCAGTACTTC. This codes for CASSLDGRGQETQYF.

The chain couples TRBV11-2 to TRBJ2-5; D unresolved. Trimming removed 2 bases at V and 5 bases at J, with 12 bases between. The CDR3 loop spans 14 amino acids. The germline V gene encodes CDR1 SGHAT and CDR2 FQNNGV. The CDR3 loop reads CASSLRLGPETQYF. The CDR3 DNA reads TGTGCCAGCAGCTTAAGATTAGGGCCCGAGACCCAGTACTTC.

The rearrangement joins TRBV29-1 to TRBJ2-2; 8 bases are a match to TRBD1. J lost 6 bases, V lost 5 bases, and 2 bases had no gene match. Germline V lookup: CDR1 SQVTM, CDR2 ANQGSEA. The CDR3 spans 12 residues. The CDR3: CSVSGGPGELFF. The CDR3 DNA is TGCAGCGTTTCAGGGGGCCCCGGGGAGCTGTTTTTT.

The chain combines TRBV5-5 with TRBJ1-1; no clear D. Germline loops: CDR1 SGHKS, CDR2 YYEKEE (reference sequence). The CDR3 sequence is 14 residues long. The V end was cut by 0 bases, the J end by 1 base, with 7 bases between. The CDR3 reads CASSLGVRNTEAFF. CDR3 DNA sequence: TGTGCCAGCAGCTTGGGTGTACGGAACACTGAAGCTTTCTTT.

The chain links TRBV7-8 to TRBJ1-5; D gene ambiguous. Trimming stripped 1 base from V and 3 bases from J, with 4 bases between. Germline CDR1 SGHVS, CDR2 FQNEAQ. The CDR3 runs 13 residues. CDR3 protein: CASSLVFNQPQHF. DNA for the CDR3: TGTGCCAGCAGCTTAGTGTTCAATCAGCCCCAGCATTTT.

In this sample, this clone turned up a few times. The CDR3 DNA reads as TGTGCCAGCAGCTCCTACCTGGGGACTGAAGCTTTCTTT. Translation gives CASSSYLGTEAFF. The chain employs TRBV7-2 and TRBJ1-1, with no clear D. Germline V CDR1 and CDR2: SGHTA, FQGNSA. The CDR3 is made up of 13 amino acids. Trimming stripped 4 bases from V and 5 bases from J, with 11 bases between.

This chain uses TRBV5-1 with TRBJ1-1; tentative D call: TRBD1 (5 bases). V dropped 0 bases and J dropped 2 bases, with 11 bases sitting between them. The CDR3 contains 15 residues. The germline V gene encodes CDR1 SGHRS and CDR2 YFSETQ. The CDR3 spells CASSLVGGINTEAFF. The CDR3 bases are TGCGCCAGCAGCTTGGTGGGGGGGATAAACACTGAAGCTTTCTTT.

DNA of the CDR3: TGTGCCAGTAGTATAGTTGGGGGCGATCAGCCCCAGCATTTT. It codes for CASSIVGGDQPQHF. The rearrangement joins TRBV19 to TRBJ1-5; maybe TRBD1 (6 bases). The CDR3 is 14 amino acids. From germline, CDR1 is LNHDA and CDR2 SQIVND (reference sequence). V was cut by 1 base and J by 5 bases, with 9 bases left in between.

The chain carries TRBV6-6 and TRBJ2-1, with 10 bases matching TRBD2. The J segment lost 2 bases and the V segment lost 4 bases, leaving 5 bases of the junction unmatched. From germline, CDR1 is MNHNY and CDR2 SVGAGI (reference sequence). This CDR3 has 16 residues. CDR3 sequence: CASSSSGRGTYNEQFF. DNA for the CDR3: TGTGCCAGCAGTTCTAGCGGGAGAGGGACCTACAATGAGCAGTTCTTC.

In this sample, this clone turned up once. The chain uses TRBV25-1 and TRBJ2-5; possibly TRBD1 or TRBD2 for D (6 bases each). The CDR3 runs 14 residues. CDR1 is MGHDK, CDR2 SYGVNS, per germline. Deletions cut 5 bases from V and 5 bases from J, with 15 bases between. CDR3 loop: CASSPLRGAETQYF. CDR3 sequence (DNA): TGTGCCAGCAGTCCCCTTAGGGGGGCGGAGACCCAGTACTTC.

J is TRBJ1-2 and V is TRBV19; D ambiguous. The germline V and J ends were trimmed by 5 bases and 3 bases, with 7 bases remaining between them. The CDR3 has 12 residues. CDR1 is LNHDA and CDR2 is SQIVND in the germline V gene (reference sequence). CDR3 in amino acids: CASSASDYGYTF. Written as DNA, the CDR3 is TGTGCCAGTAGTGCGTCAGACTATGGCTACACCTTC.

The genes are TRBV19 and TRBJ2-3; TRBD2 matches at 9 bases. The CDR3 sequence is 14 residues long. V dropped 9 bases and J dropped 2; count of bases not matched to a gene: 6. The V gene's germline CDR1 is LNHDA and CDR2 SQIVND (reference sequence). CDR3: CASSGRPITDTQYF. In nucleotides, the CDR3 is TGTGCCAGCAGCGGGAGGCCGATCACAGATACGCAGTATTTT.

Worth noting for this clone: Sequence at one end of the junction differs from germline and may be a read error. In the same sample, other DNA sequences code for this CDR3. The chain couples TRBV6-5 to TRBJ2-4; D might be TRBD1 (6 bases). In germline, CDR1 is MNHEY, CDR2 SVGAGI. The length of the CDR3 is 15 residues. CDR3 amino acids: CASGYRALAKNIQYF. CDR3 DNA: TGTGCCAGCGGTTACAGGGCTTTAGCCAAAAACATTCAGTACTTC.

The chain links TRBV6-1 to TRBJ1-2; D unclear. Germline CDR1 is MNHNS and CDR2 is SASEGT. CDR3 length: 13 residues. V lost 6 bases to trimming and J lost 1 base, with 9 bases between them. The CDR3 DNA follows: TGTGCCAGCAGGAACAGACTTAACTATGGCTACACCTTC. As protein: CASRNRLNYGYTF.

V and J are TRBV29-1 and TRBJ2-2; TRBD2 might be the D (7 bases). V was cut by 1 base and J by 4 bases, with 13 bases left in between. This CDR3 has 15 amino acids. Germline CDR1 reads SQVTM; CDR2 reads ANQGSEA. In DNA form, the CDR3 reads TGCAGCGTTGAAGGGGTGGGAGGGGGCACCGGGGAGCTGTTTTTT. This encodes CSVEGVGGGTGELFF.

The V gene is TRBV5-1, the J gene TRBJ2-2; D tentatively fits TRBD1 or TRBD2 (5 bases each). The germline CDR1 and CDR2 sequences are SGHRS and YFSETQ. V was cut by 1 base and J by 6 bases, with 16 bases left in between. The CDR3 spans 16 residues. CDR3 bases: TGCGCCAGCAGCTTGTCAGGGACCGTTGTCGCCGGGGAGCTGTTTTTT. Its translation is CASSLSGTVVAGELFF.

V is TRBV5-6 and J is TRBJ2-2; TRBD2 matches 7 bases. Trimming at V came to 0 bases and at J to 6 bases, leaving 5 bases not matched to a gene. CDR1 is SGHDT, CDR2 YYEEEE, per germline. This CDR3 is 15 amino acids long. The CDR3 coding sequence is TGTGCCAGCAGCTTGGTGTTGCGGGAGTCCGGGGAGCTGTTTTTT. Its protein product is CASSLVLRESGELFF.